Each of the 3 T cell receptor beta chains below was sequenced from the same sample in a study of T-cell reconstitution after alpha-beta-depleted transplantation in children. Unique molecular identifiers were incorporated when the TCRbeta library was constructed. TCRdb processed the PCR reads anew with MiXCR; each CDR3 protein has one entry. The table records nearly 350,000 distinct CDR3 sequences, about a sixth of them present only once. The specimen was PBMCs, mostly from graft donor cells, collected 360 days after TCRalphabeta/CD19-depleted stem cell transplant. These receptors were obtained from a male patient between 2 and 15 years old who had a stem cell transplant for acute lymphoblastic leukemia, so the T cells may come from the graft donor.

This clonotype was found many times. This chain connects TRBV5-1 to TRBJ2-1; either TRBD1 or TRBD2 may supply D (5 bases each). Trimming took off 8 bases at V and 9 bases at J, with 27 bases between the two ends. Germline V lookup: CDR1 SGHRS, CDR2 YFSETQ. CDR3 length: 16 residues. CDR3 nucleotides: TGCGCCAGTAAGGGGCAAGTCGGGCTAGCAGGGAGTGAGCAGTTCTTC. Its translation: CASKGQVGLAGSEQFF.

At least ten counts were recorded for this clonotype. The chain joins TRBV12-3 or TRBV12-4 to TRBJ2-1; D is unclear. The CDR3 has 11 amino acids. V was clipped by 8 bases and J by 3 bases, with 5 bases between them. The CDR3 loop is CASGYYNEQFF. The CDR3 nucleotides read TGTGCCAGCGGCTACTACAATGAGCAGTTCTTC.

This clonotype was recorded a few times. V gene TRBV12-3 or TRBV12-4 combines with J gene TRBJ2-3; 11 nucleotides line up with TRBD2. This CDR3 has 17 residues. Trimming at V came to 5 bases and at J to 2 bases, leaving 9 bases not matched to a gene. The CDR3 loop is CASSPGTSGIDTDTQYF. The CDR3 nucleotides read TGTGCCAGCAGTCCGGGGACTAGCGGCATAGACACAGATACGCAGTATTTT.